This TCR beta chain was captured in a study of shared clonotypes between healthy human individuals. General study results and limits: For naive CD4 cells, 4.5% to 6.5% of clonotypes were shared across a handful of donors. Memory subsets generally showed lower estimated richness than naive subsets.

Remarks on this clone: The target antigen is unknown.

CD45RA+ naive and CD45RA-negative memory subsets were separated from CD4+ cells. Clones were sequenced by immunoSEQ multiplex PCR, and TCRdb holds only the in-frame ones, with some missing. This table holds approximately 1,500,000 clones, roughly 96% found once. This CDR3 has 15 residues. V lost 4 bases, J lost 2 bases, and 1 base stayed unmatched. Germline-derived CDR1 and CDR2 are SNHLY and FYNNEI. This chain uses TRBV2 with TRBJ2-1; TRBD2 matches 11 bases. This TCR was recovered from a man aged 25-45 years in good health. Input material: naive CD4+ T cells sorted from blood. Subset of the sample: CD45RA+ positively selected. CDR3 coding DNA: TGTGCCAGCAGTGGACTAGCGGGGCCCTACAATGAGCAGTTCTTC. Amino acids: CASSGLAGPYNEQFF.